These 10 T cell receptor beta chains were all obtained from the same sample, sequenced in a study of cytomegalovirus exposure and HLA in healthy donors. This PCR relied on a set of 60 Vbeta primers and 13 Jbeta primers. Here immunoSEQ multiplex PCR was the method, and the copy in TCRdb shows in-frame clones only, minus some. The profile covers some 160,000 clones, with 60% to 85% appearing a single time and around 1.5% taken by the ten largest. The sequenced sample was PBMCs. Receptors originate from a woman aged 25 to 45 in good health and CMV-seronegative.

This clone was seen just once. The chain recombines TRBV27 with TRBJ2-5, with 13 nucleotides matching TRBD2. J was trimmed by 5 bases and V by 5 bases; bases with no gene match: 14. The CDR3 is made up of 18 amino acids. Germline CDR1 MNHEY, CDR2 SMNVEV (reference sequence). CDR3 protein: CASSTRLAGGVFVETQYF. The DNA for the CDR3 is TGTGCCAGCAGTACACGACTAGCGGGGGGTGTGTTTGTGGAGACCCAGTACTTC.

This chain joins TRBV5-1 and TRBJ2-3; 14 positions match TRBD2. The CDR3 has 17 amino acids. In germline, CDR1 is SGHRS, CDR2 YFSETQ. V shed 4 bases and J 5 bases; nucleotides not matched to a gene: 9. CDR3 DNA: TGCGCCAGCAGCCACGGACTAGCGGGGGGCCAGGTAGATACGCAGTATTTT. This encodes CASSHGLAGGQVDTQYF. The entire variable domain, with the rest obtained from reference TRBV5-1 and TRBJ2-3, is as follows: KAGVTQTPRYLIKTRGQQVTLSCSPISGHRSVSWYQQTPGQGLQFLFEYFSETQRNKGNFPGRFSGRQFSNSRSEMNVSTLELGDSALYLCASSHGLAGGQVDTQYFGPGTRLTVL.

The chain recombines TRBV10-3 with TRBJ2-3; 9 bases are a match to TRBD2. This CDR3 comprises 13 residues. The junction had 6 bases not matched to a gene; V was cut back by 11 bases and J by 3 bases. The germline V gene encodes CDR1 ENHRY and CDR2 SYGVKD. The DNA for the CDR3 is TGTGCCGATTCTAGCGGGGCGACAGATACGCAGTATTTT. Its translation is CADSSGATDTQYF.

The V call is TRBV10-3, the J call TRBJ2-7, with D unresolved. Trimming removed 2 bases at V and 12 bases at J, with 20 bases between. The CDR3 is 14 amino acids. Germline V lookup: CDR1 ENHRY, CDR2 SYGVKD. The CDR3 bases are TGTGCCATCAGTGAGAGTTTCCTACCGGGTGGTGGGTACTTC. Encoded protein: CAISESFLPGGGYF.

V gene TRBV6-6 combines with J gene TRBJ1-2, with 9 bases that match TRBD1. Per the germline V gene, CDR1 is MNHNY and CDR2 is SVGAGI (reference sequence). This CDR3 has 14 residues. Germline trimming cut 2 bases from V and 6 bases from J; bases unmatched to any gene: 4. This CDR3 is CASSYPGTGNGYTF. The CDR3 DNA reads as TGTGCCAGCAGTTACCCCGGGACAGGGAATGGCTACACCTTC.

The rearrangement uses TRBV5-8 and TRBJ1-1; 7 nucleotides match TRBD1. Looked up from germline, CDR1 is SGHTS and CDR2 is YDEGEE. The junction had 13 bases not matched to a gene; V was cut back by 6 bases and J by 5 bases. This CDR3 is built from 15 residues. CDR3 in amino acids: CASTRAETGRTEAFF. The CDR3 bases are TGTGCCAGCACCAGGGCCGAGACAGGGAGAACTGAAGCTTTCTTT.

In regard to this clone: Germline is not matched at one junction end, which may reflect a read error. The chain links TRBV20-1 to TRBJ1-2, with D unclear. Germline lookup yields CDR1 DFQATT and CDR2 SNEGSKA (reference sequence). The CDR3 has 11 residues. CDR3 nucleotide sequence: TGCAGTGCTAGCCTACCGGGGTCAGTTTGCTTC. Amino acids: CSASLPGSVCF.

This clone has only one observation. The genes are TRBV2 and TRBJ2-1, with TRBD2 identical over 10 bases. The CDR3 totals 15 residues. V trimming: 5 bases; J trimming: 5 bases; junction bases outside the gene matches: 6. Germline CDR1 reads SNHLY; CDR2 reads FYNNEI. CDR3 coding DNA: TGTGCCAGCAGTCCCAGCGGGGGGGCCAACAATGAGCAGTTCTTC. Amino acid sequence: CASSPSGGANNEQFF.

This clone has only one observation. Here the CDR3 DNA reads TGTGCCAGCGTCCGGGACAGAAAGGAAAAACTGTTTTTT. It yields the protein CASVRDRKEKLFF. The gene calls are TRBV2 and TRBJ1-4; 7 nucleotides agree with TRBD1. This CDR3 spans 13 amino acids. Germline-derived CDR1 and CDR2 are SNHLY and FYNNEI. J was trimmed by 8 bases and V by 8 bases; bases with no gene match: 8.

The J gene is TRBJ1-1, the V gene TRBV19, with 7 bases aligning to TRBD1. After removal of 4 bases from V and 1 base from J, the junction contained 6 bases not matched to a gene. CDR1 is LNHDA, CDR2 SQIVND, per germline (reference sequence). The CDR3 length is 15 residues. The chain's CDR3 is CASSKSGQPNTEAFF. DNA of the CDR3: TGTGCCAGTAGTAAGTCGGGACAGCCGAACACTGAAGCTTTCTTT.